The 28 T cell receptor beta chains below come from one sample, sequenced in a study of T cell changes during pregnancy in multiple sclerosis. Only in-frame clones appear in the TCRdb table, and some are missing; sequencing was by immunoSEQ multiplex PCR. The repertoire holds some 52,000 clones, with roughly nine tenths as singletons. Sample: CD4+ T cells from peripheral blood mononuclear cells, taken before pregnancy. The source is a female donor with multiple sclerosis, enrolled in a pregnancy study.

This chain joins TRBV19 and TRBJ2-2; TRBD2 aligns across 11 bases. CDR3 length equals 14 residues. Germline loops: CDR1 LNHDA, CDR2 SQIVND (reference sequence). The V and J ends lost 7 bases and 6 bases, in that order; junction bases with no gene match: 4. The CDR3, as DNA: TGTGCCAGTAAACTAGCGGGAGTCCCCGGGGAGCTGTTTTTT. Its translation is CASKLAGVPGELFF.

The rearrangement uses TRBV10-3 and TRBJ2-7, with TRBD1 matching 8 bases. In germline, CDR1 is ENHRY, CDR2 SYGVKD. The CDR3 totals 14 residues. With 3 bases clipped from V and 3 bases from J, the junction kept 4 bases outside the gene matches. CDR3 region: CAISDNGQGYEQYF. The CDR3, as DNA: TGTGCCATCAGTGACAACGGACAGGGCTACGAGCAGTACTTC.

The rearrangement uses TRBV2 and TRBJ1-3; the D is unclear. This CDR3 contains 15 residues. Trimming left V 6 bases short and J 7 bases short, with 19 bases between. Germline V gene data show CDR1 as SNHLY and CDR2 as FYNNEI. This CDR3 reads CASRPGVFTENTIYF. Here the CDR3 DNA reads TGTGCCAGCAGGCCCGGGGTTTTCACTGAGAACACCATATATTTT.

The chain combines TRBV5-1 with TRBJ2-2, with TRBD2 identical over 7 bases. V shed 0 bases and J 6 bases; nucleotides not matched to a gene: 8. Germline V lookup: CDR1 SGHRS, CDR2 YFSETQ. The CDR3 covers 16 residues. The CDR3 loop is CASSLDGGRFAGELFF. CDR3 nucleotide sequence: TGCGCCAGCAGCTTGGATGGCGGGAGATTCGCCGGGGAGCTGTTTTTT. The entire variable domain, with the rest obtained from reference TRBV5-1 and TRBJ2-2, is as follows: KAGVTQTPRYLIKTRGQQVTLSCSPISGHRSVSWYQQTPGQGLQFLFEYFSETQRNKGNFPGRFSGRQFSNSRSEMNVSTLELGDSALYLCASSLDGGRFAGELFFGEGSRLTVL.

The V and J genes are TRBV5-1 and TRBJ2-7, with TRBD2 as a possible D gene (6 bases). This CDR3 has 15 amino acids. Germline V gives CDR1 SGHRS, CDR2 YFSETQ. V dropped 0 bases and J dropped 5 bases, with 15 bases sitting between them. The CDR3 spells CASSLAGGTWDEQYF. The CDR3 DNA sequence: TGCGCCAGCAGCTTGGCCGGAGGGACTTGGGACGAGCAGTACTTC.

Written as DNA, the CDR3 is TGTGCCAGCAGGAAACAGGGTTCCCACGAGCAGTACTTC. Its translation: CASRKQGSHEQYF. The chain carries TRBV14 and TRBJ2-7; possible D gene TRBD1, 6 bases. V lost 6 bases to trimming and J lost 5 bases, with 14 bases between them. CDR3 length: 13 residues. The germline gives CDR1 SGHDN, CDR2 FVKESK.

V and J are TRBV19 and TRBJ1-2; 7 bases line up with TRBD1. Germline CDR1 reads LNHDA; CDR2 reads SQIVND (reference sequence). The CDR3 contains 13 residues. Unmatched junction bases numbered 5, after V lost 6 bases and J lost 4 bases. CDR3 nucleotide sequence: TGTGCCAGTAGGACAGGGACTGTCTATGGCTACACCTTC. Its protein product is CASRTGTVYGYTF.

The chain uses TRBV7-2 and TRBJ1-4, with D perhaps matching TRBD1 (5 bases). The germline gives CDR1 SGHTA, CDR2 FQGNSA. This CDR3 contains 18 residues. V was pared by 5 bases and J by 3 bases, with 22 bases between. CDR3 bases: TGTGCCAGCAGCCCACAAATCGCCGTTAGGGGTTCTAATGAAAAACTGTTTTTT. It translates to CASSPQIAVRGSNEKLFF.

On this clone: The same CDR3 is also encoded by other DNA sequences in this sample. This chain connects TRBV19 to TRBJ1-1; TRBD1 is a possible D gene (6 bases). Trimming shortened V by 5 bases and J by 1 base, and 11 bases separated the two germline ends. The germline CDR1 and CDR2 sequences are LNHDA and SQIVND (reference sequence). The CDR3 is 14 amino acids. The CDR3 region is CASSSYRENTEAFF. The CDR3 DNA reads TGTGCCAGTAGTTCCTACAGGGAGAACACTGAAGCTTTCTTT.

This clone is medium-sized by share. The chain combines TRBV27 with TRBJ2-7, with 8 nucleotides matching TRBD2. Losses at the gene ends were 9 bases for V and 3 bases for J; bases not matched to a gene: 13. CDR1 MNHEY and CDR2 SMNVEV come from the germline V gene (reference sequence). This CDR3 is built from 15 residues. CDR3 loop: CASKDMAGGNYEQYF. The CDR3 bases are TGTGCCAGTAAGGATATGGCGGGAGGTAACTACGAGCAGTACTTC.

The rearrangement joins TRBV5-4 to TRBJ2-1; D is ambiguous. Germline V gives CDR1 SGHNT, CDR2 YYREEE (reference sequence). V was cut by 0 bases and J by 0 bases, with 7 bases left in between. The CDR3 is made up of 15 amino acids. The CDR3: CASSLGQFSYNEQFF. The CDR3 nucleotides are TGTGCCAGCAGCTTGGGCCAGTTCTCCTACAATGAGCAGTTCTTC.

The chain carries TRBV5-1 and TRBJ1-1; D might be TRBD1 (6 bases). Germline V CDR1 and CDR2: SGHRS, YFSETQ. V was cut by 4 bases and J by 2 bases, with 24 bases left in between. This CDR3 is built from 18 residues. The CDR3 sequence: CASSPAGVARGPNTEAFF. DNA of the CDR3: TGCGCCAGCAGCCCGGCTGGGGTGGCCAGGGGCCCTAACACTGAAGCTTTCTTT.

V usage is TRBV19 and J usage is TRBJ2-4, with 7 bases aligning to TRBD1. There are 14 residues in the CDR3. The germline gives CDR1 LNHDA, CDR2 SQIVND (reference sequence). With 2 bases clipped from V and 12 bases from J, the junction kept 10 bases outside the gene matches. The CDR3 bases are TGTGCCAGTAGTATAACGCCTCGACAGGGAAATCAGTACTTC. Its translation is CASSITPRQGNQYF.

The rearrangement uses TRBV15 and TRBJ2-1; 8 positions agree with TRBD2. The CDR3 has 15 amino acids. Germline V lookup: CDR1 LNHNV, CDR2 YYDKDF (reference sequence). With V trimmed by 0 bases and J by 2 bases, 0 bases remained unmatched. The CDR3 here is CATSREAGAYNEQFF. CDR3 coding DNA: TGTGCCACCAGCAGAGAAGCGGGAGCCTACAATGAGCAGTTCTTC.

This chain uses TRBV11-3 with TRBJ2-7; 12 bases match TRBD2. J gave up 7 bases and V 1 base, and 8 bases lay outside the gene matches. The CDR3 is made up of 16 amino acids. Germline lookup yields CDR1 SGHNT and CDR2 YENEEA. The CDR3 DNA reads as TGTGCCAGCAGCTTAGCCTCGCTAGCGGGAGGGCCGGAGCAGTACTTC. Its translation is CASSLASLAGGPEQYF. The entire variable domain, with the rest obtained from reference TRBV11-3 and TRBJ2-7, is as follows: EAGVVQSPRYKIIEKKQPVAFWCNPISGHNTLYWYLQNLGQGPELLIRYENEEAVDDSQLPKDRFSAERLKGVDSTLKIQPAELGDSAVYLCASSLASLAGGPEQYFGPGTRLTVT.

The chain uses TRBV19 and TRBJ2-1; TRBD2 matches 7 bases. The CDR3 loop spans 14 amino acids. The junction had 15 bases not matched to a gene; V was cut back by 9 bases and J by 10 bases. Germline V gives CDR1 LNHDA, CDR2 SQIVND (reference sequence). The CDR3, as DNA: TGTGCCAGCTCAAGCGGGAATCCGGGATTGGAGCAGTTCTTC. Amino acid sequence: CASSSGNPGLEQFF.

The chain is built from TRBV7-2 and TRBJ2-5, with D perhaps TRBD2 (7 bases). Germline assignment: CDR1 SGHTA and CDR2 FQGNSA. Trimming cost V 5 bases and J 2 bases, with 15 bases left between them. The length of the CDR3 is 15 residues. The CDR3 region has the DNA TGTGCCAGCAGCAAAGGGGGGGCAGGGCAAGAGACCCAGTACTTC. It encodes CASSKGGAGQETQYF.

The J gene is TRBJ2-1, the V gene TRBV28, with 10 nucleotides matching TRBD2. Unmatched junction bases numbered 21, after V lost 8 bases and J lost 11 bases. Germline V gives CDR1 MDHEN, CDR2 SYDVKM. The CDR3 totals 17 residues. CDR3 in DNA: TGTGCCAGCGGAGAGACTAGCGGGTTATATTACGCGGGGAAGCAGTTCTTC. Amino acids: CASGETSGLYYAGKQFF.

The chain is built from TRBV7-6 and TRBJ2-6; 9 positions match TRBD1. V dropped 1 base and J dropped 2; count of bases not matched to a gene: 9. This CDR3 is 19 amino acids long. Germline V gene sequence: CDR1 SGHVS, CDR2 FNYEAQ. CDR3 DNA sequence: TGTGCCAGCAGCTTAGGGTCGAGACAGGGGGTTACTGGGGCCAACGTCCTGACTTTC. Amino acid sequence: CASSLGSRQGVTGANVLTF.

This chain links TRBV7-2 with TRBJ2-7, with 11 bases matching TRBD2. The CDR3 loop spans 15 amino acids. The junction had 5 bases not matched to a gene; V was cut back by 0 bases and J by 7 bases. Per germline, CDR1 SGHTA and CDR2 FQGNSA. DNA of the CDR3: TGTGCCAGCAGCTTAGCACTAGCGGGAGCCACTGAGCAGTACTTC. Protein: CASSLALAGATEQYF.

V is TRBV18 and J is TRBJ2-7, with a weak D call TRBD1 (6 bases). The germline V gene has CDR1 KGHSH and CDR2 LQKENI. The CDR3 loop spans 12 amino acids. Trimming pared 4 bases from V and 3 bases from J, leaving 7 bases between. The CDR3 sequence is CASSLQGYEQYF. Here the CDR3 DNA reads TGTGCCAGCTCACTACAGGGCTACGAGCAGTACTTC.

The rearrangement links TRBV29-1 to TRBJ1-1, with TRBD1 matching over 7 bases. Germline lookup yields CDR1 SQVTM and CDR2 ANQGSEA. The CDR3 spans 12 residues. V shed 7 bases, J shed 10 bases, and the junction held 12 bases outside the gene matches. DNA for the CDR3: TGCAGCGGGCGGACAGGAGGAGTTGGAGCTTTCTTT. This encodes CSGRTGGVGAFF. Drawing the rest from reference TRBV29-1 and TRBJ1-1, the complete variable domain is SAVISQKPSRDICQRGTSLTIQCQVDSQVTMMFWYRQQPGQSLTLIATANQGSEATYESGFVIDKFPISRPNLTFSTLTVSNMSPEDSSIYLCSGRTGGVGAFFGQGTRLTVV.

This clone was seen once. V and J are TRBV5-1 and TRBJ2-5, with TRBD2 matching 14 bases. J gave up 5 bases and V 3 bases, and 6 bases lay outside the gene matches. Germline V gene lookup returns CDR1 SGHRS and CDR2 YFSETQ. This CDR3 spans 16 amino acids. As DNA, the CDR3 is TGCGCCAGCAGCTCTTCGACTAGCGGGAGGGGGGAGACCCAGTACTTC. This translates into CASSSSTSGRGETQYF.

The chain recombines TRBV6-1 with TRBJ2-7; TRBD2 matches 12 bases. J was trimmed by 2 bases and V by 3 bases; bases with no gene match: 8. The CDR3 has 17 amino acids. Germline CDR1 MNHNS, CDR2 SASEGT. The CDR3, as DNA: TGTGCCAGCAGTGAGCGGGGATCTAGCGGGAGGGCCTACGAGCAGTACTTC. Amino acids: CASSERGSSGRAYEQYF.

This chain links TRBV4-1 with TRBJ2-2; 9 nucleotides align to TRBD1. V lost 4 bases, J lost 5 bases, and 8 bases stayed unmatched. The CDR3 extends over 16 amino acids. CDR1 MGHRA and CDR2 YSYEKL come from the germline V gene. CDR3 protein: CASSPGTGLETGELFF. CDR3 bases: TGCGCCAGCAGCCCCGGGACAGGGTTGGAGACCGGGGAGCTGTTTTTT.

The J gene is TRBJ2-1, the V gene TRBV7-7; TRBD2 matches 11 bases. Germline values: CDR1 SSHAT, CDR2 FNYEAQ (reference sequence). J was trimmed by 9 bases and V by 5 bases; bases with no gene match: 12. This CDR3 comprises 16 residues. This CDR3 is CASSKTSGNPGGEQFF. In nucleotides, the CDR3 is TGTGCCAGCAGCAAGACTAGCGGGAACCCCGGGGGTGAGCAGTTCTTC.

The gene calls are TRBV7-9 and TRBJ2-5; D perhaps matches TRBD1 (5 bases). Germline CDR1 and CDR2: SEHNR and FQNEAQ (reference sequence). V was pared by 0 bases and J by 8 bases, with 16 bases between. The CDR3 totals 15 residues. CDR3 bases: TGTGCCAGCAGCTTAGCACAGGCCCCACAGGATACCCAGTACTTC. This encodes CASSLAQAPQDTQYF.

The genes are TRBV7-2 and TRBJ2-3, with D unresolved. The CDR3 totals 14 residues. The V end lost 2 bases, the J end lost 6 bases, and 12 bases lay between the germline ends. CDR1 and CDR2 from the germline V gene are SGHTA and FQGNSA. The CDR3 bases are TGTGCCAGCAGCTTATCCTTCATCGGGGATACGCAGTATTTT. Translated: CASSLSFIGDTQYF.